This TCR beta chain stems from a study of Tregs in tolerant kidney transplant recipients. Findings and limits, study-wide: The small number of patients limits these findings pending further validation. Biological reproducibility was not directly addressed in this study. Some patients' samples used different primers over time, so nucleotide sequences weren't comparable. Tregs expanded with activated donor B cells seemed most donor-specific.

Details on this clone: Its antigen is as yet unknown.

The CDR3 loop spans 12 amino acids. Germline values: CDR1 SGHAT, CDR2 FQNNGV. The V end lost 3 bases, the J end lost 4 bases, and 7 bases lay between the germline ends. The nonmyeloablative bone marrow transplants came from related graft donors, with transient mixed chimerism. TCRdb's copy holds only in-frame clones and misses some; the assay was immunoSEQ multiplex PCR. The sample records fewer than 95,000 clones, 80% to 95% being singletons. The sample in question was CD4+ T cells from blood (PBMCs), obtained 12 months after the transplant. The rearrangement joins TRBV11-2 to TRBJ2-7, with no clear D. This clonotype was obtained from a human patient who received a combined kidney and bone marrow transplant. The graft donor may have contributed some T cells. CDR3 DNA sequence: TGTGCCAGCAGCTTCTCAGTTTACGAGCAGTACTTC. It specifies CASSFSVYEQYF. Looking up the rest from reference TRBV11-2 and TRBJ2-7 gives the full variable domain: EAGVAQSPRYKIIEKRQSVAFWCNPISGHATLYWYQQILGQGPKLLIQFQNNGVVDDSQLPKDRFSAERLKGVDSTLKIQPAKLEDSAVYLCASSFSVYEQYFGPGTRLTVT.